A selection of T cell receptor beta chains follows, all from one sample in a study of OX40 agonist ivuxolimab in advanced cancers. The table came from immunoSEQ multiplex PCR; TCRdb's copy has only in-frame clones and leaves some out. The sample lists 60,000 to 65,000 clones, 80% to 95% occurring once. The source was CD4+ or CD8+ T cells sorted from blood, collected in a trial of the OX40 agonist ivuxolimab. These receptors all come from an adult with an advanced solid tumor such as melanoma, head and neck, liver or kidney cancer. Both conserved end residues are part of each CDR3. D genes are given only for firm matches. Not every row has a clone size; where given, it reads once, few, many or a size class.

V gene,D gene,J gene,clone size,CDR3 length,CDR3 protein,CDR3 DNA
TRBV15,.,TRBJ1-1,.,14,CATSRDRPGTEAFF,TGTGCCACCAGCAGAGATCGACCAGGCACTGAAGCTTTCTTT
TRBV19,TRBD1,TRBJ2-5,.,17,CASSTGTGVGVQETQYF,TGTGCCAGTAGTACCGGGACAGGGGTTGGAGTCCAAGAGACCCAGTACTTC
TRBV11-3,.,TRBJ2-1,.,15,CASSLFKGPFNEQFF,TGTGCCAGCAGCTTATTTAAGGGGCCGTTCAATGAGCAGTTCTTC
TRBV2,.,TRBJ1-2,.,13,CASSESVVSGYTF,TGTGCCAGCAGTGAGTCCGTAGTAAGTGGCTACACCTTC
TRBV6-1,TRBD1,TRBJ1-2,.,15,CASARQGAYSYGYTF,TGTGCCAGCGCCCGACAGGGAGCCTACTCCTATGGCTACACCTTC
TRBV4-1,TRBD1,TRBJ2-7,.,16,CASSPEGAGQTYEQYF,TGCGCCAGCAGCCCCGAGGGGGCGGGCCAAACCTACGAGCAGTACTTC
TRBV29-1,.,TRBJ2-1,.,13,CSVAGTPNNEQFF,TGCAGCGTTGCCGGGACTCCAAACAATGAGCAGTTCTTC
TRBV6-4,TRBD2,TRBJ2-1,once,17,CASSGKIAGGFFNEQFF,TGTGCCAGCAGCGGGAAGATAGCGGGAGGGTTTTTCAATGAGCAGTTCTTC
TRBV6-6,.,TRBJ2-7,once,14,CASSFAGSLMEQYF,TGTGCCAGCAGTTTTGCCGGGTCCCTGATGGAGCAGTACTTC
TRBV5-1,.,TRBJ1-4,.,13,CATRERDNEKLFF,TGCGCCACCAGGGAACGGGATAATGAAAAACTGTTTTTT
TRBV2,TRBD1,TRBJ1-1,.,13,CASSVDRATEAFF,TGTGCCAGCAGTGTGGACAGGGCGACTGAAGCTTTCTTT
TRBV6-5,.,TRBJ2-2,.,12,CAGRTYTGELFF,TGTGCCGGCCGAACTTACACCGGGGAGCTGTTTTTT
TRBV2,TRBD2,TRBJ2-7,.,15,CASKADSGYSYEQYF,TGTGCCAGCAAGGCGGATAGCGGGTACTCCTACGAGCAGTACTTC
TRBV18,.,TRBJ1-1,.,13,CASSPGQLTEAFF,TGTGCCAGCTCACCAGGACAGCTCACTGAAGCTTTCTTT
TRBV7-2,.,TRBJ1-1,.,15,CASSITGPRNTEAFF,TGTGCCAGCAGCATTACAGGGCCCCGGAACACTGAAGCTTTCTTT
TRBV19,.,TRBJ2-1,.,14,CASSIDPAGNEQFF,TGTGCCAGTAGTATAGATCCCGCCGGCAATGAGCAGTTCTTC
TRBV15,.,TRBJ1-2,.,14,CATSRDSTGGGYTF,TGTGCCACCAGCAGAGACTCTACAGGTGGAGGCTACACCTTC
TRBV7-2,.,TRBJ2-7,.,13,CASSLTGFHEQYF,TGTGCCAGCAGCCTTACAGGGTTCCACGAGCAGTACTTC
TRBV6-1,TRBD1,TRBJ1-5,.,15,CASSEAGGVNQPQHF,TGTGCCAGCAGTGAGGCAGGGGGCGTCAATCAGCCCCAGCATTTT
TRBV6-6,TRBD1,TRBJ1-3,.,16,CASSRQGATSGNTIYF,TGTGCCAGCAGCCGACAGGGGGCGACCTCTGGAAACACCATATATTTT
TRBV5-1,TRBD1,TRBJ1-1,.,13,CASSSPDRSEAFF,TGCGCCAGCAGCTCGCCGGACAGGTCTGAAGCTTTCTTT
TRBV20-1,.,TRBJ2-1,.,11,CSARAYNEQFF,TGCAGTGCTAGAGCCTACAATGAGCAGTTCTTC
TRBV2,.,TRBJ2-7,.,12,CASTASRYEQYF,TGTGCCAGCACTGCTAGCCGCTACGAGCAGTACTTC
TRBV18,.,TRBJ1-4,.,14,CASSPPSRIEKLFF,TGTGCCAGCTCACCACCCAGCCGAATTGAAAAACTGTTTTTT
TRBV7-3,.,TRBJ2-7,few,12,CASSLEVYEQYF,TGTGCCAGCAGCTTAGAGGTCTACGAGCAGTACTTC
TRBV15,TRBD1,TRBJ1-4,.,16,CATSRAQTGTNEKLFF,TGTGCCACCAGCAGGGCACAGACAGGGACTAATGAAAAACTGTTTTTT
TRBV19,.,TRBJ1-5,once,13,CASMPGQNQPQHF,TGTGCCAGTATGCCCGGGCAGAATCAGCCCCAGCATTTT
TRBV29-1,TRBD2,TRBJ2-3,.,15,CSVAPTSGDTDTQYF,TGCAGCGTTGCCCCGACTAGCGGGGACACAGATACGCAGTATTTT
TRBV19,TRBD1,TRBJ1-5,.,14,CASSQTGGNQPQHF,TGTGCCAGTAGTCAGACAGGGGGCAATCAGCCCCAGCATTTT
TRBV5-6,.,TRBJ1-5,.,15,CASSLQGSSNQPQHF,TGTGCCAGCAGCTTACAAGGCAGCTCCAATCAGCCCCAGCATTTT
TRBV7-3,.,TRBJ2-2,.,16,CASSLTSGLGTGELFF,TGTGCCAGCAGCTTAACATCCGGGCTAGGCACCGGGGAGCTGTTTTTT
TRBV11-3,.,TRBJ2-2,once,14,CASSLDWGAGELFF,TGTGCCAGCAGCTTAGATTGGGGTGCCGGGGAGCTGTTTTTT
TRBV18,.,TRBJ1-4,once,15,CASSPERATNEKLFF,TGTGCCAGCTCACCAGAGAGAGCAACTAATGAAAAACTGTTTTTT
TRBV19,.,TRBJ2-6,.,18,CASRQGSLLGSGANVLTF,TGTGCCAGCCGTCAGGGTTCCCTCCTTGGGTCTGGGGCCAACGTCCTGACTTTC
TRBV11-2,TRBD1,TRBJ2-5,.,15,CASSSQGAQPETQYF,TGTGCCAGCAGCTCTCAGGGGGCGCAACCTGAGACCCAGTACTTC
TRBV6-5,TRBD2,TRBJ2-1,.,16,CASSYSSAGGPGEQFF,TGTGCCAGCAGTTACAGTTCCGCGGGAGGGCCCGGCGAGCAGTTCTTC
TRBV6-1,.,TRBJ1-1,.,14,CASRRIDQNTEAFF,TGTGCCAGCAGACGAATTGATCAGAACACTGAAGCTTTCTTT
TRBV30,TRBD1,TRBJ1-2,.,13,CAWKTTGRYGYTF,TGTGCCTGGAAAACGACAGGGCGGTATGGCTACACCTTC
TRBV5-1,TRBD1,TRBJ2-5,.,15,CASSFHQGAGKTQYF,TGCGCCAGCAGCTTTCACCAGGGGGCAGGGAAGACCCAGTACTTC
TRBV7-9,.,TRBJ2-3,.,10,CASADALPYF,TGTGCCAGCGCGGACGCGCTCCCGTATTTT
TRBV7-8,.,TRBJ1-6,.,13,CASSLARDSPLHF,TGTGCCAGCAGCTTAGCGAGAGATTCACCCCTCCACTTT
TRBV5-1,TRBD2,TRBJ2-3,.,14,CASSSWEGSDTQYF,TGCGCCAGCAGCTCGTGGGAGGGATCAGATACGCAGTATTTT
TRBV5-4,TRBD1,TRBJ2-2,.,15,CASSSGTGSTGELFF,TGTGCCAGCAGCTCCGGGACAGGAAGTACCGGGGAGCTGTTTTTT
TRBV18,TRBD1,TRBJ2-1,.,14,CASSPGTGNNEQFF,TGTGCCAGCTCACCCGGGACAGGTAACAATGAGCAGTTCTTC
TRBV9,TRBD1,TRBJ1-2,.,19,CASSVGGGAVPRKSYGYTF,TGTGCCAGCAGCGTAGGAGGGGGCGCGGTGCCCAGAAAAAGCTATGGCTACACCTTC
TRBV5-1,TRBD2,TRBJ2-1,.,15,CASSLDPGGANEQFF,TGCGCCAGCAGCTTGGATCCCGGGGGGGCCAATGAGCAGTTCTTC
TRBV7-3,.,TRBJ2-5,.,15,CASSLNPGTQETQYF,TGTGCCAGCAGCTTGAATCCGGGGACACAAGAGACCCAGTACTTC
TRBV30,TRBD1,TRBJ1-5,.,15,CAWSVRTGYYQPQHF,TGTGCCTGGAGTGTCAGGACAGGATATTATCAGCCCCAGCATTTT
TRBV6-1,TRBD1,TRBJ2-2,.,15,CASSVRQGGTGELFF,TGTGCCAGCAGTGTAAGACAGGGCGGAACCGGGGAGCTGTTTTTT
TRBV10-1,.,TRBJ2-3,.,15,CASSDRGRGTDTQYF,TGCGCCAGCAGTGATCGGGGGCGCGGCACAGATACGCAGTATTTT
TRBV6-5,.,TRBJ2-1,.,15,CASRMTAELDNEQFF,TGTGCCAGCAGGATGACGGCCGAGCTGGACAATGAGCAGTTCTTC
TRBV9,.,TRBJ2-7,.,14,CASSVGSLSYEQYF,TGTGCCAGCAGCGTGGGATCTCTCTCCTACGAGCAGTACTTC
TRBV2,.,TRBJ1-5,.,13,CASRSLSNQPQHF,TGTGCCTCCCGGTCCCTAAGCAATCAGCCCCAGCATTTT
TRBV30,.,TRBJ1-3,.,13,CAWRGTSPDTIYF,TGTGCCTGGAGGGGGACATCGCCAGACACCATATATTTT
TRBV10-1,.,TRBJ2-7,.,14,CASSSSVVPYEQYF,TGCGCCAGCAGCTCTAGCGTCGTACCGTACGAGCAGTACTTC